Sequencing of this TCR beta chain was carried out in a study of cytomegalovirus exposure and HLA in healthy donors. Broader study findings: There were about 160 TCR beta chains listed as cytomegalovirus-associated.

Germline V gene data show CDR1 as SEHNR and CDR2 as FQNEAQ (reference sequence). This CDR3 has 15 residues. Trimming removed 5 bases from V and 0 bases from J; junction bases left unmatched: 6. As regards this clone: Antigen unknown.

With 60 Vbeta and 13 Jbeta primers, the PCR was carried out. This table comes from immunoSEQ multiplex PCR, and its TCRdb copy is limited to in-frame clones, with some not included. The sample records 150,000 to 200,000 clones, about 80% being singletons. Material: PBMCs. The V call is TRBV7-9, the J call TRBJ1-2; 7 bases match TRBD1. The clonotype was recovered from a woman aged 25-40 years in good health and CMV-seronegative. The CDR3 nucleotides read TGTGCCAGCAGCCCACCGACAGGGTCTAACTATGGCTACACCTTC. This gives the protein CASSPPTGSNYGYTF.